This T cell receptor beta chain appears in the sequencing data of a study of early T cells in non-severe SARS-CoV-2 infection. Regarding the study as a whole: Matches to VDJdb favored anti-spike CD8 responses and missed private and CD4 specificities.

Each CDR3 protein gets one entry after TCRdb re-called the 5' RACE reads with MiXCR. Among tens of thousands of distinct CDR3 sequences listed, about 9% were seen once. There are a few counts of this clonotype. Its antigen remains unidentified. Looked up from germline, CDR1 is MNHEY and CDR2 is SMNVEV (reference sequence). The CDR3 runs 14 residues. Trimming removed 5 bases from V and 7 bases from J, with 14 bases in between. The V call is TRBV27, the J call TRBJ2-2; D ambiguous. The TCR sequence derives from an adult who was a healthcare worker with PCR-confirmed SARS-CoV-2 infection or an uninfected control (not recorded which). The sample was whole blood, taken at baseline. In DNA, the CDR3 is TGTGCCAGCAGTACATACTACCGCGGCGGGGAGCTGTTTTTT. Protein product: CASSTYYRGGELFF.